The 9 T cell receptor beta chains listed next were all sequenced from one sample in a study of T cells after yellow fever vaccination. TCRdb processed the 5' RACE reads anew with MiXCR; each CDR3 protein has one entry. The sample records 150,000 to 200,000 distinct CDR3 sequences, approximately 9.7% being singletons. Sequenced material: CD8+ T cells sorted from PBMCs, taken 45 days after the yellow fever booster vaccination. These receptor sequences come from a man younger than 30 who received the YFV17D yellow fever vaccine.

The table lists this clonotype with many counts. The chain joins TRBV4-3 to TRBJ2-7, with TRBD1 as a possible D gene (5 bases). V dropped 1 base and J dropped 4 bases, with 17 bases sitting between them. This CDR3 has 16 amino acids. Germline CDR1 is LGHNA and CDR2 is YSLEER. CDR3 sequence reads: CASSQANGRARYEQYF. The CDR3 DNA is TGCGCCAGCAGCCAAGCCAACGGCAGGGCGAGGTACGAGCAGTACTTC.

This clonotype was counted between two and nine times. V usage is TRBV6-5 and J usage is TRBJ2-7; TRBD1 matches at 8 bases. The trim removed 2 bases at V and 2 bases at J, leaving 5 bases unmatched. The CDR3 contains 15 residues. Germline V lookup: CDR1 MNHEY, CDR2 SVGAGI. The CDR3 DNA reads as TGTGCCAGCAGTTACAGGCAGGGGGCTCCCTACGAGCAGTACGTC. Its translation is CASSYRQGAPYEQYV.

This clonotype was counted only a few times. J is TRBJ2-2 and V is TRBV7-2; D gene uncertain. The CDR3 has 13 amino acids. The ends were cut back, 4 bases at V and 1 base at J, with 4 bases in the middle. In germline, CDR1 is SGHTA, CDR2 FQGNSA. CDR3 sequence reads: CASSWLNTGELFF. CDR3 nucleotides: TGTGCCAGCAGCTGGTTGAACACCGGGGAGCTGTTTTTT.

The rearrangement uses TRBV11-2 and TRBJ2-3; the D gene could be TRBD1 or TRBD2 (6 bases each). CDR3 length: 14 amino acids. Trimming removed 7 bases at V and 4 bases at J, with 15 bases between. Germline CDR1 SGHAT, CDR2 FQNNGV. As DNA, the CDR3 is TGTGCCAGCACCCCGGGGGCAGACCCAGATACGCAGTATTTT. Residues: CASTPGADPDTQYF.

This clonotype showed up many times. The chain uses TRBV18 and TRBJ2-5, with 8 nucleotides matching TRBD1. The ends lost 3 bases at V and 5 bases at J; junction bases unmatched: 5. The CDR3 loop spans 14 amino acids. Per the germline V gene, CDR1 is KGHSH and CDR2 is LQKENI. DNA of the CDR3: TGTGCCAGCTCACCGGGACAGGATTTGGAGACCCAGTACTTC. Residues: CASSPGQDLETQYF. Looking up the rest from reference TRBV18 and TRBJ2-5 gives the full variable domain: NAGVMQNPRHLVRRRGQEARLRCSPMKGHSHVYWYRQLPEEGLKFMVYLQKENIIDESGMPKERFSAEFPKEGPSILRIQQVVRGDSAAYFCASSPGQDLETQYFGPGTRLLVL.

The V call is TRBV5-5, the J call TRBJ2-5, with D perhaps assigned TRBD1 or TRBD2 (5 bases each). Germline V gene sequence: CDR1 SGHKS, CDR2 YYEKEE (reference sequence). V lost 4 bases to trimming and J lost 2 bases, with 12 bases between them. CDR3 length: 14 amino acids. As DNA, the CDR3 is TGTGCCAGCAGCGGGGACCGGGCTCAAGAGACCCAGTACTTC. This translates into CASSGDRAQETQYF.

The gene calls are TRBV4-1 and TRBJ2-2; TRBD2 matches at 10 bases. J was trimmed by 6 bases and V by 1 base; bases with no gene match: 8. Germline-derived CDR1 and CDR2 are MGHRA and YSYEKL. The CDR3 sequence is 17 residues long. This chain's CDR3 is CASSQVRAGGLSGELFF. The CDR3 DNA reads TGCGCCAGCAGCCAAGTTCGAGCGGGGGGGTTGTCCGGGGAGCTGTTTTTT.

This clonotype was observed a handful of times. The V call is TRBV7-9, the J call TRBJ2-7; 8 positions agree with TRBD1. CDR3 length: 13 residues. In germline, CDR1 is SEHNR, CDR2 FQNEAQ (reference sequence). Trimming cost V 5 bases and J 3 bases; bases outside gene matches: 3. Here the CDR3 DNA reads TGTGCCAGCAGCGGCGACAGGGGCTACGAGCAGTACGTC. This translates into CASSGDRGYEQYV.

The CDR3 DNA reads TGTGCCAGCAGTTCACCAGGAGGAAACACCATATATTTT. It codes for CASSSPGGNTIYF. This chain links TRBV12-3 or TRBV12-4 with TRBJ1-3; D is unresolved. The length of the CDR3 is 13 residues. The ends were cut back, 4 bases at V and 4 bases at J, with 8 bases in the middle.